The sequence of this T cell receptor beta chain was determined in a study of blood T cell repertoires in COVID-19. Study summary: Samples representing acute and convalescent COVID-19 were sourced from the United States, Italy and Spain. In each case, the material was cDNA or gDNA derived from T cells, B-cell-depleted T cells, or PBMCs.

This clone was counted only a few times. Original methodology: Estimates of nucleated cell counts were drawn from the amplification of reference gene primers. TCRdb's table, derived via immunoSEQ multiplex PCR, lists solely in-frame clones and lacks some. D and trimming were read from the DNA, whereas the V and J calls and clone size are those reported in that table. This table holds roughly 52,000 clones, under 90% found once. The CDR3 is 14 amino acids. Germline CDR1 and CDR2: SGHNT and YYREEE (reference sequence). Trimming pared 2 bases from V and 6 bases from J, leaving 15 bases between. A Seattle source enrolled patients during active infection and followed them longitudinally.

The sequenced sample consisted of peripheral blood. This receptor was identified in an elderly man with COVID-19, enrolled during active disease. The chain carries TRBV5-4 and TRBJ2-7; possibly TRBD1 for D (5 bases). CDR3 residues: CASSLVKGPSEQYF. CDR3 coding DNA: TGTGCCAGCAGCTTAGTAAAGGGGCCGAGCGAGCAGTACTTC.